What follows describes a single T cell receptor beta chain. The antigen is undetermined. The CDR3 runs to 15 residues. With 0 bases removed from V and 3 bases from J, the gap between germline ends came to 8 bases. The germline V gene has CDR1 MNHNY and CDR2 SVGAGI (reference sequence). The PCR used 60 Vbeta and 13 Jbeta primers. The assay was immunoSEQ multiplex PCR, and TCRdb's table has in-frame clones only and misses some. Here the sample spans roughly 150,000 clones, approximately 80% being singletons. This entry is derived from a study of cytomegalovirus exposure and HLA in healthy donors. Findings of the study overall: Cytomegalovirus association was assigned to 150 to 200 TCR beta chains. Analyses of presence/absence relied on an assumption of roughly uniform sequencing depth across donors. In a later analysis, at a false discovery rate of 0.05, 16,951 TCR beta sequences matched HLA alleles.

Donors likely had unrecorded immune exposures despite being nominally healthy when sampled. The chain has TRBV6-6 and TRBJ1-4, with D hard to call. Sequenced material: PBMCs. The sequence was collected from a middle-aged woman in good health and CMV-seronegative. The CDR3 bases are TGTGCCAGCAGTTACTCGCGGGAACCTAATGAAAAACTGTTTTTT. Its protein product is CASSYSREPNEKLFF.